These 5 T cell receptor beta chains share one sample of origin, sequenced in a study of cytomegalovirus exposure and HLA in healthy donors. The PCR used 60 Vbeta and 13 Jbeta primers. This table comes from immunoSEQ multiplex PCR, and its TCRdb copy is limited to in-frame clones, with some not included. The sample includes 90,000 to 110,000 clones, approximately 71% seen only once; the top ten take approximately 8.4%. Source material: PBMCs. The receptors derive from a man aged 40-49 years in good health and CMV-seronegative.

This clone was seen more than once but under ten times. The gene calls are TRBV7-2 and TRBJ1-2; 12 nucleotides match TRBD1. V shed 0 bases, J shed 6 bases, and the junction held 2 bases outside the gene matches. This CDR3 region has 15 residues. CDR1 is SGHTA, CDR2 FQGNSA, per germline. CDR3 sequence: CASSLAGQGAHGYTF. The CDR3 DNA is TGTGCCAGCAGCTTAGCGGGACAGGGGGCGCATGGCTACACCTTC.

The rearrangement joins TRBV19 to TRBJ2-7; tentatively, D is TRBD1 (7 bases). Per germline, CDR1 LNHDA and CDR2 SQIVND (reference sequence). The V and J ends lost 2 bases and 5 bases respectively, with 16 bases between them. The CDR3 length is 15 residues. CDR3 residues: CASSIQSGGRNEQYF. CDR3 in DNA: TGTGCCAGTAGTATACAATCAGGGGGGAGGAACGAGCAGTACTTC.

There are many counts of this clone. This chain links TRBV5-1 with TRBJ1-2, with D perhaps TRBD1 (5 bases). Looked up from germline, CDR1 is SGHRS and CDR2 is YFSETQ. The CDR3 covers 13 residues. V lost 4 bases to trimming and J lost 4 bases, with 11 bases between them. CDR3 sequence (DNA): TGCGCCAGCAGCCCTGGGGGGGGCTATGGCTACACCTTC. Translation: CASSPGGGYGYTF.

The chain links TRBV27 to TRBJ1-1; a possible D gene is TRBD1 (6 bases). Germline CDR1 and CDR2: MNHEY and SMNVEV (reference sequence). V lost 5 bases, J lost 6 bases, and 13 bases lay in between. The CDR3 consists of 13 residues. CDR3 in amino acids: CASSKQGTPEAFF. CDR3 nucleotide sequence: TGTGCCAGCAGTAAACAGGGTACCCCTGAAGCTTTCTTT.

The gene calls are TRBV10-3 and TRBJ2-2, with TRBD2 matching over 7 bases. Germline CDR1 and CDR2: ENHRY and SYGVKD. This CDR3 has 16 amino acids. V lost 2 bases, J lost 0 bases, and 3 bases stayed unmatched. CDR3 nucleotides: TGTGCCATCAGTGAGCACAGCGGGGCGAACACCGGGGAGCTGTTTTTT. Its protein product is CAISEHSGANTGELFF.